The 25 T cell receptor beta chains below all came from one sample that was sequenced in a study of T cell responses to AZD1222 COVID-19 vaccine. TCRdb keeps only in-frame clones here, not all; method: immunoSEQ multiplex PCR. The sample contains approximately 100,000 clones, more than 75% of which appear only once. This specimen was peripheral blood, taken 28 days after the second AZD1222 dose. Every receptor here comes from an adult who received the AZD1222 COVID-19 vaccine.

V is TRBV18 and J is TRBJ2-5; D may be TRBD1 (5 bases). V lost 3 bases and J 5 bases, leaving 19 bases between the germline ends. The V gene's germline CDR1 is KGHSH and CDR2 LQKENI. The CDR3 covers 16 residues. The chain's CDR3 is CASSPLGQGSGETQYF. CDR3 coding DNA: TGTGCCAGCTCACCGCTCGGCCAGGGTTCTGGGGAGACCCAGTACTTC. The full variable domain, in which reference TRBV18 and TRBJ2-5 provide the parts outside the CDR3, is NAGVMQNPRHLVRRRGQEARLRCSPMKGHSHVYWYRQLPEEGLKFMVYLQKENIIDESGMPKERFSAEFPKEGPSILRIQQVVRGDSAAYFCASSPLGQGSGETQYFGPGTRLLVL.

The chain uses TRBV30 and TRBJ1-1; no clear D gene. CDR1 is GTSNPN, CDR2 SVGIG, per germline (reference sequence). The CDR3 sequence is 13 residues long. Trimming stripped 5 bases from V and 3 bases from J, with 13 bases between. CDR3 nucleotides: TGTGCCTGGTCCTCGAGGCGGGACACTGAAGCTTTCTTT. Translating it yields CAWSSRRDTEAFF.

The chain uses TRBV6-5 and TRBJ2-1, with D perhaps assigned TRBD1 or TRBD2 (6 bases each). The CDR3 is 14 amino acids. CDR1 and CDR2 (germline): MNHEY, SVGAGI. V dropped 3 bases and J dropped 7 bases, with 13 bases sitting between them. The CDR3 coding sequence is TGTGCCAGCAGTTATTGGGGGGCCGGTAATGAGCAGTTCTTC. This encodes CASSYWGAGNEQFF.

The CDR3 nucleotides read TGTGCCAGCAGCAAGGTTCAGGTAGGGCCTTTAAGTTATGGCTACACCTTC. Its translation: CASSKVQVGPLSYGYTF. This rearrangement joins TRBV21-1 to TRBJ1-2. TRBV21-1 is noted as a pseudogene. The CDR3 consists of 17 residues.

The chain carries TRBV6-5 and TRBJ1-4; D perhaps matches TRBD1 (6 bases). This CDR3 has 14 residues. Trimming pared 7 bases from V and 7 bases from J, leaving 16 bases between. CDR1 and CDR2 from the germline V gene are MNHEY and SVGAGI. CDR3 residues: CASIKGGYREKLFF. The CDR3 nucleotides read TGTGCCAGCATCAAAGGGGGTTATCGTGAAAAACTGTTTTTT.

The V gene is TRBV6-2 or TRBV6-3, the J gene TRBJ2-2, with a possible D match to TRBD1 (8 bases). Germline-derived CDR1 and CDR2 are MNHEY and SVGEGT. The CDR3 is 17 residues long. The germline V and J ends were trimmed by 2 bases and 5 bases, with 18 bases remaining between them. The CDR3 loop reads CASSYPRTGRGTGELFF. CDR3 nucleotide sequence: TGTGCCAGCAGTTACCCCCGGACAGGGAGGGGAACCGGGGAGCTGTTTTTT.

The CDR3 spells CASSPSGRSEKLFF. CDR3 DNA: TGTGCCAGCTCACCGTCAGGGAGGTCTGAAAAACTGTTTTTT. The chain is built from TRBV18 and TRBJ1-4; D might be TRBD1 (5 bases). The V gene's germline CDR1 is KGHSH and CDR2 LQKENI. The CDR3 has 14 amino acids. V lost 3 bases to trimming and J lost 7 bases, with 12 bases between them.

The chain joins TRBV24-1 to TRBJ2-5; D call uncertain. The V gene's germline CDR1 is KGHDR and CDR2 SFDVKD. There are 13 residues in the CDR3. Trimming shortened V by 3 bases and J by 7 bases, and 11 bases separated the two germline ends. The CDR3 sequence is CATSDGLHGTQYF. CDR3 DNA: TGTGCCACCAGTGATGGGCTGCACGGGACCCAGTACTTC.

The chain recombines TRBV7-2 with TRBJ2-1, with TRBD1 as a possible D gene (5 bases). Trimming removed 7 bases from V and 5 bases from J, with 12 bases in between. Germline V gene sequence: CDR1 SGHTA, CDR2 FQGNSA. The CDR3 runs to 13 residues. The CDR3 region is CASTPDSHNEQFF. CDR3 bases: TGTGCCAGCACCCCAGACAGTCACAATGAGCAGTTCTTC.

A single count supports this clone. The chain employs TRBV24-1 and TRBJ1-5; D not resolved. This CDR3 contains 14 residues. Trimming took 3 bases from V and 8 from J, leaving 13 bases between them. Germline V gives CDR1 KGHDR, CDR2 SFDVKD. Here the CDR3 reads CATSDPQEAKPQHF. CDR3 sequence (DNA): TGTGCCACCAGTGATCCCCAGGAGGCTAAGCCCCAGCATTTT.

The J gene is TRBJ2-1, the V gene TRBV1; TRBD2, the table's D call, lacks a check against the DNA. TRBV1 is a known pseudogene. The CDR3 covers 24 residues. DNA of the CDR3: TGCACCAGCAGCCAAGGCTCGGAAGGTGGGAGGGCCCTCCTGTCGTTCCTCCCCTACAATGAGCAGTTCTTC. It yields the protein CTSSQGSEGGRALLSFLPYNEQFF.

The rearrangement joins TRBV5-1 to TRBJ2-1, with D possibly matching TRBD1 (5 bases). This CDR3 has 14 amino acids. Germline CDR1 reads SGHRS; CDR2 reads YFSETQ. The germline V and J ends were trimmed by 0 bases and 5 bases, with 9 bases remaining between them. As DNA, the CDR3 is TGCGCCAGCAGCTTGGCCACAGGAGACAATGAGCAGTTCTTC. Translated: CASSLATGDNEQFF.

The chain employs TRBV27 and TRBJ2-7; 12 positions agree with TRBD2. The junction had 5 bases not matched to a gene; V was cut back by 6 bases and J by 5 bases. Germline V CDR1 and CDR2: MNHEY, SMNVEV (reference sequence). The CDR3 has 14 residues. The CDR3 sequence: CASRASGRVDEQYF. The DNA for the CDR3 is TGTGCCAGCAGAGCTAGCGGGAGGGTGGACGAGCAGTACTTC.

This sequence joins TRBV20-1 and TRBJ1-5; D uncertain. CDR1 and CDR2 from the germline V gene are DFQATT and SNEGSKA (reference sequence). The CDR3 has 15 amino acids. V was cut by 3 bases and J by 2 bases, with 14 bases left in between. The CDR3 sequence is CSASMSSLGNQPQHF. The CDR3 DNA follows: TGCAGTGCTAGTATGTCCTCTCTGGGCAATCAGCCCCAGCATTTT.

The rearrangement uses TRBV29-1 and TRBJ2-6; D is possibly TRBD1 (6 bases). V was trimmed by 5 bases and J by 1 base, leaving 12 bases between them. The germline V gene has CDR1 SQVTM and CDR2 ANQGSEA. This CDR3 comprises 15 residues. The CDR3 loop is CSVKQGGSGANVLTF. In DNA, the CDR3 is TGCAGCGTTAAACAAGGGGGTTCTGGGGCCAACGTCCTGACTTTC.

The chain employs TRBV27 and TRBJ2-3; 11 nucleotides agree with TRBD2. This CDR3 region has 16 residues. Per the germline V gene, CDR1 is MNHEY and CDR2 is SMNVEV (reference sequence). Unmatched junction bases numbered 7, after V lost 6 bases and J lost 2 bases. As DNA, the CDR3 is TGTGCCAGCAGGATAGCGGGAGGGCTAAACACAGATACGCAGTATTTT. Amino acids: CASRIAGGLNTDTQYF.

This rearrangement joins TRBV27 to TRBJ1-4, with no clear D. The length of the CDR3 is 14 residues. The V gene lost 2 bases and the J gene lost 4 bases, with 8 bases spanning the gap. Germline CDR1 and CDR2: MNHEY and SMNVEV (reference sequence). The CDR3 region is CASSLRSVNEKLFF. The CDR3 nucleotides read TGTGCCAGCAGTTTACGGTCGGTTAATGAAAAACTGTTTTTT.

In DNA form, the CDR3 reads TGTGCCAGCGTTCGGGACCACATGAACACTGAAGCTTTCTTT. Protein product: CASVRDHMNTEAFF. This chain joins TRBV2 and TRBJ1-1; D is possibly TRBD1 (5 bases). V shed 8 bases and J shed 0 bases, with 13 bases lying between them. Germline-derived CDR1 and CDR2 are SNHLY and FYNNEI. CDR3 length: 14 amino acids.

V usage is TRBV3-1 (or the pseudogene TRBV3-2) and J usage is TRBJ2-7; D unclear. The CDR3 extends over 11 amino acids. The germline CDR1 and CDR2 sequences are LGHDT and YNNKEL (reference sequence). With 8 bases removed from V and 3 bases from J, the gap between germline ends came to 8 bases. DNA for the CDR3: TGTGCCAGCGGCTATGACTACGAGCAGTACTTC. Protein: CASGYDYEQYF.

The chain recombines TRBV5-8 with TRBJ1-4, with 10 positions matching TRBD1. Germline lookup yields CDR1 SGHTS and CDR2 YDEGEE. CDR3 size: 15 residues. Germline trimming cut 3 bases from V and 8 bases from J; bases unmatched to any gene: 7. In DNA, the CDR3 is TGTGCCAGCAGCTCTGGACAGGGGGTGTGGGAAAAACTGTTTTTT. Its translation: CASSSGQGVWEKLFF. Complete variable domain (other parts from reference TRBV5-8 and TRBJ1-4): EAGVTQSPTHLIKTRGQQATLRCSPISGHTSVYWYQQALGLGLQFLLWYDEGEERNRGNFPPRFSGRQFPNYSSELNVNALELEDSALYLCASSSGQGVWEKLFFGSGTQLSVL.

Only a few counts were recorded for this clone. V gene TRBV7-8 combines with J gene TRBJ1-1; 9 bases match TRBD1. The CDR3 is 13 amino acids. CDR1 and CDR2 from the germline V gene are SGHVS and FQNEAQ. The ends lost 5 bases at V and 10 bases at J; junction bases unmatched: 8. For the CDR3, the DNA is TGTGCCAGCAGCCCCCGGGACAGGGTGTCAGCTTTCTTT. It specifies CASSPRDRVSAFF.

The V and J genes are TRBV27 and TRBJ2-7; 7 nucleotides match TRBD1. This CDR3 has 13 amino acids. CDR1 and CDR2 from the germline V gene are MNHEY and SMNVEV (reference sequence). The V gene end was trimmed by 10 bases and the J gene end by 3 bases; junction bases not matched to a gene: 9. The CDR3, as DNA: TGTGCCACCATGGACAGGACCTTCTACGAGCAGTACTTC. Its translation is CATMDRTFYEQYF.

J is TRBJ2-5 and V is TRBV3-1 (or the pseudogene TRBV3-2); D unclear. V lost 1 base, J lost 4 bases, and 4 bases lay in between. Looked up from germline, CDR1 is LGHDT and CDR2 is YNNKEL (reference sequence). There are 12 residues in the CDR3. The CDR3 reads CASSQGGETQYF. As DNA, the CDR3 is TGTGCCAGCAGCCAAGGAGGAGAGACCCAGTACTTC.

The chain has TRBV6-1 and TRBJ1-4, with unresolved D. The length of the CDR3 is 16 residues. V dropped 3 bases and J dropped 5 bases, with 16 bases sitting between them. CDR1 and CDR2 from the germline V gene are MNHNS and SASEGT. The CDR3 region is CASSEGGGVPNEKLFF. CDR3 DNA: TGTGCCAGCAGTGAGGGTGGCGGGGTCCCCAATGAAAAACTGTTTTTT.

As for this clone: Mismatch with germline at one junction end may stem from a read error. V and J are TRBV6-1 and TRBJ1-1; 7 bases match TRBD1. Germline assignment: CDR1 MNHNS and CDR2 SASEGT. This CDR3 has 14 amino acids. The CDR3 loop reads CASSDHPGGTERNF. CDR3 DNA sequence: TGTGCCAGCAGTGACCACCCAGGCGGGACAGAGAGAAATTTT.